The source of this T cell receptor (beta chain) is a study of blood T cell repertoires in COVID-19. Across the study: Spain, Italy and the United States supplied samples that represented acute and convalescent COVID-19.

Individuals drawn from approximately 26 US areas were about 18 to 100 years old. This CDR3 is 15 amino acids long. Germline CDR1 is KGHDR and CDR2 is SFDVKD. V lost 0 bases, J lost 1 base, and 8 bases lay in between. The protocol was immunoSEQ multiplex PCR, while the TCRdb copy is restricted to in-frame clones and leaves out a portion. The sample has around 200,000 clones, 90% seen once. Sequencing was performed on PBMCs or T cells enriched from blood (not recorded which). The chain links TRBV24-1 to TRBJ2-5; no firm D call. The sequence was collected from a man aged 30 to 45 who had recovered from COVID-19. CDR3 in amino acids: CATSDLNGGQETQYF. The CDR3 coding sequence is TGTGCCACCAGTGATTTGAACGGCGGCCAAGAGACCCAGTACTTC.